These 17 T cell receptor beta chains share one sample of origin, sequenced in a study of CD8+CD57+ T cells in acquired aplastic anemia. CDR3 and TCR beta VDJ profiling relied on genomic DNA as the template. TCRdb processed the reads anew with MiXCR; each CDR3 protein has one entry. The repertoire holds around 50,000 distinct CDR3 sequences, with around 50% as singletons. Patients chosen for sequencing had shown CD8+CD57+ cell expansion by flow cytometry. The sample consisted of sorted CD4+, CD8+, or CD8+CD57+ T cells (not recorded which) from PBMCs. The receptors come from a human donor with aplastic anemia.

The chain links TRBV10-3 to TRBJ2-1; D gene ambiguous. Germline V gene lookup returns CDR1 ENHRY and CDR2 SYGVKD. The CDR3 spans 12 residues. Trimming shortened V by 3 bases and J by 7 bases, and 7 bases separated the two germline ends. CDR3 protein: CAISETLNEQFF. The CDR3 DNA is TGTGCCATCAGTGAAACTCTGAATGAGCAGTTCTTC.

This chain links TRBV10-3 with TRBJ2-1, with a weak D call TRBD1 (5 bases). V lost 0 bases, J lost 4 bases, and 10 bases lay in between. The CDR3 is 15 amino acids. Germline V gives CDR1 ENHRY, CDR2 SYGVKD. The DNA for the CDR3 is TGTGCCATCAGTGAGTCGCAGGGTATGTACAATGAGCAGTTCTTC. Protein product: CAISESQGMYNEQFF.

Details on this clonotype: The junction and the germline gene differ at one end; a read error may be behind it. J is TRBJ1-4 and V is TRBV11-2; perhaps TRBD1 as D (5 bases). Per the germline V gene, CDR1 is SGHAT and CDR2 is FQNNGV. There are 15 residues in the CDR3. CDR3 DNA: TGTGCCAGCACCCCAGGGCCGGAGAATAATGAAAAACTGTCTTTT. Amino acid sequence: CASTPGPENNEKLSF.

The gene calls are TRBV29-1 and TRBJ2-1, with 7 nucleotides matching TRBD1. Germline V gene data show CDR1 as SQVTM and CDR2 as ANQGSEA. The ends lost 4 bases at V and 7 bases at J; junction bases unmatched: 1. The CDR3 spans 11 residues. CDR3 nucleotide sequence: TGCAGCGTTGCACAGGGGAATGAGCAGTTCTTC. It translates to CSVAQGNEQFF.

This chain joins TRBV24-1 and TRBJ2-7, with D perhaps matching TRBD1 or TRBD2 (5 bases each). V was pared by 0 bases and J by 1 base, with 9 bases between. This CDR3 spans 15 amino acids. The germline CDR1 and CDR2 sequences are KGHDR and SFDVKD. Here the CDR3 DNA reads TGTGCCACCAGTGATTTGCGGGACGGGTCCTACGAGCAGTACTTC. Protein: CATSDLRDGSYEQYF.

The chain has TRBV4-1 and TRBJ2-7, with D perhaps TRBD2 (6 bases). The germline V and J ends were trimmed by 3 bases and 1 base, with 16 bases remaining between them. This CDR3 comprises 16 residues. CDR1 MGHRA and CDR2 YSYEKL come from the germline V gene. The CDR3 DNA reads as TGCGCCAGCAGCCAGGGGACGGGTGGGGGGTCCTACGAGCAGTACTTC. Translation: CASSQGTGGGSYEQYF.

This chain joins TRBV29-1 and TRBJ2-1, with D uncertain. With 4 bases removed from V and 4 bases from J, the gap between germline ends came to 11 bases. Germline CDR1 and CDR2: SQVTM and ANQGSEA. The CDR3 contains 13 residues. This CDR3 reads CSVVPNPYNEQFF. The DNA for the CDR3 is TGCAGCGTTGTCCCAAACCCGTACAATGAGCAGTTCTTC.

The rearrangement joins TRBV10-3 to TRBJ1-5; D remains unclear. This CDR3 spans 13 amino acids. Trimming stripped 2 bases from V and 5 bases from J, with 7 bases between. Germline loops: CDR1 ENHRY, CDR2 SYGVKD. CDR3 amino acids: CAISEDTYQPQHF. The DNA of the CDR3 is TGTGCCATCAGTGAGGACACTTATCAGCCCCAGCATTTT.

V gene TRBV19 combines with J gene TRBJ2-3; D is uncertain. In germline, CDR1 is LNHDA, CDR2 SQIVND (reference sequence). The V and J ends lost 8 bases and 4 bases respectively, with 16 bases between them. The CDR3 loop spans 14 amino acids. The CDR3 nucleotides read TGTGCCAGTTCCTTAGGGCAAGGCTCAGATACGCAGTATTTT. Translating it yields CASSLGQGSDTQYF.

V and J are TRBV20-1 and TRBJ2-5; 11 positions match TRBD1. The CDR3 is 15 amino acids. The ends lost 1 base at V and 4 bases at J; junction bases unmatched: 5. CDR1 and CDR2 from the germline V gene are DFQATT and SNEGSKA (reference sequence). The CDR3 region has the DNA TGCAGTGCTAGAGGGACAGGGGGCCATGCAGAGACCCAGTACTTC. It is translated as CSARGTGGHAETQYF.

This clonotype was observed at least ten times. V and J are TRBV6-1 and TRBJ2-3; TRBD1 matches 11 bases. Germline V gene data show CDR1 as MNHNS and CDR2 as SASEGT. Trimming removed 10 bases from V and 3 bases from J; junction bases left unmatched: 6. The length of the CDR3 is 14 residues. CDR3 sequence reads: CATNRDRGTDTQYF. DNA for the CDR3: TGTGCCACCAATAGGGACAGGGGGACAGATACGCAGTATTTT.

This clonotype was seen only once. CDR3 in DNA: TGTGCCAGTAGTATCCGGGACTGGGGACCCACTGAAGCTTTCTTT. Protein sequence: CASSIRDWGPTEAFF. The chain recombines TRBV19 with TRBJ1-1; tentative D call: TRBD1 (5 bases). This CDR3 region has 15 residues. Trimming cost V 3 bases and J 4 bases, with 15 bases left between them. Germline CDR1 LNHDA, CDR2 SQIVND (reference sequence). The full variable domain, completed using reference TRBV19 and TRBJ1-1, is DGGITQSPKYLFRKEGQNVTLSCEQNLNHDAMYWYRQDPGQGLRLIYYSQIVNDFQKGDIAEGYSVSREKKESFPLTVTSAQKNPTAFYLCASSIRDWGPTEAFFGQGTRLTVV.

This clonotype was counted many times. This chain links TRBV12-3 or TRBV12-4 with TRBJ1-1; perhaps TRBD1 as D (6 bases). This CDR3 region has 14 residues. Trimming pared 5 bases from V and 4 bases from J, leaving 14 bases between. For the CDR3, the DNA is TGTGCCAGCAGTCTTACAGGGAGGGGCACTGAAGCTTTCTTT. Encoded protein: CASSLTGRGTEAFF.

This chain joins TRBV10-2 and TRBJ1-6; no firm D call. The germline V and J ends were trimmed by 11 bases and 8 bases, with 10 bases remaining between them. CDR1 WSHSY and CDR2 SAAADI come from the germline V gene. This CDR3 region has 11 residues. In DNA form, the CDR3 reads TGCGCCGCGGGTGGGGATTCACCCCTCCACTTT. The encoded protein is CAAGGDSPLHF.

V and J are TRBV7-9 and TRBJ2-5, with 11 positions matching TRBD1. This CDR3 contains 12 residues. Germline V lookup: CDR1 SEHNR, CDR2 FQNEAQ (reference sequence). V lost 11 bases and J lost 5; bases outside the gene matches: 4. The CDR3 coding sequence is TGTGCCGGAGGGACAGGGGGGGAGACCCAGTACTTC. As protein: CAGGTGGETQYF.

The chain is built from TRBV10-2 and TRBJ2-7; no firm D call. From germline, CDR1 is WSHSY and CDR2 SAAADI. The CDR3 length is 11 residues. Trimming shortened V by 2 bases and J by 3 bases, and 2 bases separated the two germline ends. The CDR3 nucleotides are TGCGCCAGCAGTGAGGGCTACGAGCAGTACTTC. It specifies CASSEGYEQYF.

There are many counts of this clonotype. The chain joins TRBV19 to TRBJ2-5; a weak D match, TRBD1 (6 bases). This CDR3 contains 14 residues. The germline CDR1 and CDR2 sequences are LNHDA and SQIVND (reference sequence). Deletions cut 6 bases from V and 0 bases from J, with 11 bases between. The CDR3 DNA follows: TGTGCCAGTAGCACAGGGCTTAACCAAGAGACCCAGTACTTC. Its translation is CASSTGLNQETQYF.